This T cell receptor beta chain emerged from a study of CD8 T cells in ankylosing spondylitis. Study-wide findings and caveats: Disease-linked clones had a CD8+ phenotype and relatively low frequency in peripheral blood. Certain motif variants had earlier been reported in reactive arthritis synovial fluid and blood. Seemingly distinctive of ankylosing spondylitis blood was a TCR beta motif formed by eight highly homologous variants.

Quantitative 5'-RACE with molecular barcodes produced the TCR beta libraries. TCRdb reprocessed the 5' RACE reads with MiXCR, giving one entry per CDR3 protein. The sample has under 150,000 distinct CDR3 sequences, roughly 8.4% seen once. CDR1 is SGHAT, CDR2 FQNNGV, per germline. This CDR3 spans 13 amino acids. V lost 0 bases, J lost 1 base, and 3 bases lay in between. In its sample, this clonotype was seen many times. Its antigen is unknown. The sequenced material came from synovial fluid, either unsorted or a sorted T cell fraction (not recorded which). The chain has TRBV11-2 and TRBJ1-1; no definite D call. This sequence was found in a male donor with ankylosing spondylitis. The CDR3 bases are TGTGCCAGCAGCTTAGACAGGAACACTGAAGCTTTCTTT. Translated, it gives CASSLDRNTEAFF.